This T cell receptor beta chain came from a study of PD-L1 blockade in urothelial cancer. The method was immunoSEQ multiplex PCR; TCRdb's version includes in-frame clones alone and lacks a portion of them. The sample has about 91,000 clones; over 65% are singletons. The CDR3 extends over 17 amino acids. From germline, CDR1 is SGHDT and CDR2 YYEEEE. V was pared by 1 base and J by 1 base, with 15 bases between. Indicated time point: peripheral blood 6 weeks after treatment start. It was locally advanced or metastatic urothelial carcinoma that patients had. Individual patients had between 1 and 8 samples, taken pretreatment and on-treatment.

Source: PBMCs, taken around atezolizumab (anti-PD-L1) treatment. This sequence originates from a man between 65 and 80 years old with urothelial cancer. V and J are TRBV5-6 and TRBJ1-5; D is perhaps TRBD1 (5 bases). CDR3: CASSLWGGKDSNQPQHF. The CDR3 DNA sequence: TGTGCCAGCAGCTTGTGGGGGGGAAAGGACAGCAATCAGCCCCAGCATTTT.